What follows are 13 T cell receptor beta chains derived from one specimen sequenced in a study of blood T cells in healthy people across ages. Through a sample-barcoded 5' primer and a J-beta primer mix, a second PCR was run for roughly 6 to 11 cycles. In TCRdb, the 5' RACE reads were re-called with MiXCR into one record per CDR3 protein. Among about 760,000 distinct CDR3 sequences listed, about 25% were seen once. This sample also belongs to another study, concerning T cells of mothers and their children.

The sample was blood. The receptors come from a boy aged 5-17 years in good health.

This clonotype showed up just a few times. The rearrangement joins TRBV5-6 to TRBJ2-5; 8 nucleotides align to TRBD2. The better agreement between TRBJ2-7 and the DNA end casts doubt on the J call. The CDR3 loop spans 15 amino acids. CDR1 is SGHDT and CDR2 is YYEEEE in the germline V gene. The CDR3 DNA follows: TGTGCCAGCACCCTAGGGACTAGACGGGATTCCGAGCAGTACTTC. Protein sequence: CASTLGTRRDSEQYF.

The chain employs TRBV12-3 or TRBV12-4 and TRBJ2-7; 10 bases line up with TRBD1. The CDR3 length is 15 residues. With V trimmed by 1 base and J by 5 bases, 5 bases remained unmatched. The CDR3 nucleotides are TGTGCCAGCAGTTTAGGGGACAGGGGAGAAAACGAGCAGTACTTC. This codes for CASSLGDRGENEQYF.

This chain uses TRBV29-1 with TRBJ2-5; TRBD1 matches at 9 bases. The CDR3 runs 17 residues. Germline lookup yields CDR1 SQVTM and CDR2 ANQGSEA. V lost 0 bases, J lost 2 bases, and 10 bases stayed unmatched. The CDR3 reads CSVEDLFDRGKQETQYF. CDR3 bases: TGCAGCGTTGAAGATCTTTTCGACAGGGGGAAGCAAGAGACCCAGTACTTC.

The chain has TRBV11-1 and TRBJ2-2; D remains unclear. The V gene's germline CDR1 is SGHAT and CDR2 FQDESV (reference sequence). The CDR3 is made up of 13 amino acids. V dropped 2 bases and J dropped 6 bases, with 7 bases sitting between them. CDR3 amino acids: CASSLFSPGELFF. The DNA for the CDR3 is TGTGCCAGCAGCTTATTTAGCCCCGGGGAGCTGTTTTTT.

This clonotype was picked up a small number of times. The rearrangement links TRBV9 to TRBJ2-5; TRBD2 agrees at 8 bases. The CDR3 contains 15 residues. Germline lookup yields CDR1 SGDLS and CDR2 YYNGEE. Unmatched junction bases numbered 7, after V lost 1 base and J lost 5 bases. The CDR3 here is CASSVSPGGLETQYF. The CDR3 DNA sequence: TGTGCCAGCAGCGTATCGCCGGGAGGGCTGGAGACCCAGTACTTC.

This clonotype was seen a handful of times. The chain recombines TRBV15 with TRBJ1-5; D not resolved. This CDR3 contains 15 residues. Germline-derived CDR1 and CDR2 are LNHNV and YYDKDF (reference sequence). V was cut by 0 bases and J by 4 bases, with 10 bases left in between. The chain's CDR3 is CATSRDRGRNQPQHF. As DNA, the CDR3 is TGTGCCACCAGCAGAGATCGTGGCAGGAATCAGCCCCAGCATTTT. Supplemented by reference TRBV15 and TRBJ1-5, the full variable domain reads DAMVIQNPRYQVTQFGKPVTLSCSQTLNHNVMYWYQQKSSQAPKLLFHYYDKDFNNEADTPDNFQSRRPNTSFCFLDIRSPGLGDTAMYLCATSRDRGRNQPQHFGDGTRLSIL.

The V and J genes are TRBV7-2 and TRBJ1-4; D uncertain. CDR3 length equals 13 residues. Looked up from germline, CDR1 is SGHTA and CDR2 is FQGNSA. Between the trimmed V and J ends, which lost 4 bases and 3 bases, there was a span of 6 bases. DNA of the CDR3: TGTGCCAGCAGCTCCGACCCTAATGAAAAACTGTTTTTT. This codes for CASSSDPNEKLFF. The whole variable domain, filled in from reference TRBV7-2 and TRBJ1-4, reads GAGVSQSPSNKVTEKGKDVELRCDPISGHTALYWYRQSLGQGLEFLIYFQGNSAPDKSGLPSDRFSAERTGGSVSTLTIQRTQQEDSAVYLCASSSDPNEKLFFGSGTQLSVL.

This clonotype was seen more than once but under ten times. CDR3 nucleotide sequence: TGTGCCAGCAGCCCAGACAGGGCCCTCTATGGCTACACCTTC. Translation: CASSPDRALYGYTF. The chain is built from TRBV9 and TRBJ1-2; TRBD1 matches at 7 bases. J lost 4 bases, V lost 4 bases, and 7 bases had no gene match. Germline V gene sequence: CDR1 SGDLS, CDR2 YYNGEE. The CDR3 loop spans 14 amino acids.

The gene calls are TRBV6-1 and TRBJ2-2; the match to TRBD1 covers 9 bases. Unmatched junction bases numbered 8, after V lost 3 bases and J lost 6 bases. From germline, CDR1 is MNHNS and CDR2 SASEGT. This CDR3 has 16 residues. In nucleotides, the CDR3 is TGTGCCAGCAGTGACCCGGGACAGGGAAGTTCCGGGGAGCTGTTTTTT. The encoded protein is CASSDPGQGSSGELFF.

In its sample, this clonotype was seen many times. This CDR3 is CASSLGGIGYGYTF. The CDR3 bases are TGTGCCAGCAGCTTAGGAGGTATTGGCTATGGCTACACCTTC. This chain joins TRBV7-2 and TRBJ1-2; D call uncertain. Per germline, CDR1 SGHTA and CDR2 FQGNSA. The CDR3 is 14 amino acids. The ends were cut back, 1 base at V and 4 bases at J, with 10 bases in the middle.

The chain joins TRBV7-8 to TRBJ1-5; 9 bases align to TRBD1. Germline CDR1 reads SGHVS; CDR2 reads FQNEAQ. J gave up 4 bases and V 6 bases, and 13 bases lay outside the gene matches. The CDR3 totals 17 residues. The CDR3: CASSYTGTGNRNQPQHF. The CDR3 coding sequence is TGTGCCAGCAGTTATACCGGGACAGGGAATCGGAATCAGCCCCAGCATTTT.

In this sample, this clonotype turned up a few times. The V and J genes are TRBV20-1 and TRBJ2-3; 9 bases agree with TRBD2. Germline CDR1 is DFQATT and CDR2 is SNEGSKA (reference sequence). V trimming: 2 bases; J trimming: 5 bases; junction bases outside the gene matches: 14. The CDR3 runs 17 residues. CDR3: CSARPAGLAPRGDTQYF. The CDR3 DNA reads as TGCAGTGCTAGACCCGCGGGACTAGCACCTAGGGGAGATACGCAGTATTTT.

This clonotype was observed a handful of times. This sequence joins TRBV29-1 and TRBJ1-1; D call uncertain. Germline CDR1 SQVTM, CDR2 ANQGSEA. V lost 7 bases to trimming and J lost 1 base, with 10 bases between them. This CDR3 contains 12 residues. CDR3 nucleotide sequence: TGCAGCGCCCACGGGCCGAACACTGAAGCTTTCTTT. Its protein product is CSAHGPNTEAFF.